The entry that follows covers one T cell receptor (beta chain) sequence. This entry belongs to a study of TIL therapy for anti-PD-1-resistant metastatic lung cancer. At the level of the study: Median tumor mutation burden was under 1.9 mutations per megabase.

The V and J ends lost 4 bases and 6 bases, in that order; junction bases with no gene match: 8. CDR1 SEHNR and CDR2 FQNEAQ come from the germline V gene (reference sequence). The CDR3 consists of 15 residues. Sample time point: pre-treatment sample, taken before nivolumab and TIL therapy. Sequencing used immunoSEQ v3. TCRdb's copy holds only in-frame clones and misses some; the assay was immunoSEQ multiplex PCR. The sample yields just over 20,000 clones, around 79% seen once. The gene calls are TRBV7-9 and TRBJ2-1, with TRBD2 matching 8 bases. Sequenced material: blood, taken at baseline. The TCR sequence derives from a person between 25 and 79 years old with non-small cell lung cancer. CDR3: CASSSRGGFINEQFF. The CDR3 bases are TGTGCCAGCAGCTCCCGGGGGGGCTTTATCAATGAGCAGTTCTTC.